Below, 26 T cell receptor beta chains from the same sample are listed, as sequenced in a study of HIV-infected patients and healthy controls. Whole blood was used without fractionation, so all unsorted peripheral T cells were included. Alpha and beta constant-region primers primed reverse transcription of around 500 ng RNA. Using multiplexing indices, alpha and beta chain libraries were generated apart by chain-specific third strand synthesis. TCRdb used MiXCR to reprocess the 5' RACE reads, holding one entry per CDR3 protein. The data contain about 19,000 distinct CDR3 sequences, about 8.9% of them singletons. Sequencing was carried out using blood. The receptor set was obtained from an adult in good health.

This sequence joins TRBV6-6 and TRBJ2-7; TRBD1 matches at 8 bases. The CDR3 consists of 14 residues. The ends lost 7 bases at V and 3 bases at J; junction bases unmatched: 8. Germline CDR1 MNHNY, CDR2 SVGAGI (reference sequence). The CDR3 DNA reads as TGTGCCAGCACCTTGGACAGGGTTATCTACGAGCAGTACTTC. This codes for CASTLDRVIYEQYF.

This clonotype was observed many times. The chain employs TRBV7-2 and TRBJ1-1; no clear D. CDR1 and CDR2 from the germline V gene are SGHTA and FQGNSA. This CDR3 is 14 amino acids long. V gave up 6 bases and J gave up 4 bases, with 15 bases separating them. The CDR3 sequence: CASSYMGVGTEAFF. For the CDR3, the DNA is TGTGCCAGCAGTTATATGGGAGTGGGCACTGAAGCTTTCTTT.

This clonotype occurred many times. The chain uses TRBV5-1 and TRBJ2-5, with D possibly matching TRBD2 (5 bases). This CDR3 spans 15 amino acids. V shed 4 bases and J shed 4 bases, with 17 bases lying between them. Germline-derived CDR1 and CDR2 are SGHRS and YFSETQ. CDR3 region: CASSPLAGGLETQYF. For the CDR3, the DNA is TGCGCCAGCAGCCCCCTCGCGGGCGGATTAGAGACCCAGTACTTC.

This clonotype was counted many times. The CDR3: CSVDGLAGGADTQYF. In DNA form, the CDR3 reads TGCAGCGTTGACGGGCTAGCGGGAGGGGCAGATACGCAGTATTTT. The rearrangement joins TRBV29-1 to TRBJ2-3, with 12 bases fitting TRBD2. In germline, CDR1 is SQVTM, CDR2 ANQGSEA. V was clipped by 3 bases and J by 4 bases; unmatched bases: 5. This CDR3 has 15 residues.

This clonotype was found many times. The genes are TRBV7-3 and TRBJ2-3, with D hard to call. Germline V gives CDR1 SGHTA, CDR2 FQGTGA. CDR3 length equals 13 residues. Trimming cost V 0 bases and J 4 bases, with 5 bases left between them. CDR3 nucleotides: TGTGCCAGCAGCTTAACCGGCCCAGATACGCAGTATTTT. It codes for CASSLTGPDTQYF.

This clonotype has more than one count but fewer than ten. This chain links TRBV19 with TRBJ2-6; the D is unclear. CDR3 size: 19 residues. Trimming cost V 3 bases and J 4 bases, with 22 bases left between them. The germline CDR1 and CDR2 sequences are LNHDA and SQIVND (reference sequence). The CDR3 sequence: CASSIRADLNLYGANVLTF. The DNA of the CDR3 is TGTGCCAGTAGTATTCGGGCAGACCTAAACCTGTACGGGGCCAACGTCCTGACTTTC.

This clonotype was seen repeatedly, ten times or more. The chain couples TRBV6-5 to TRBJ1-4, with D uncertain. CDR1 is MNHEY and CDR2 is SVGAGI in the germline V gene. This CDR3 contains 13 residues. V lost 6 bases and J lost 3, with 8 bases in between. This chain's CDR3 is CASRAPANEKLFF. CDR3 in DNA: TGTGCCAGCAGGGCCCCAGCTAATGAAAAACTGTTTTTT.

The table lists this clonotype with many counts. V usage is TRBV27 and J usage is TRBJ1-1; the D gene is possibly TRBD1 (6 bases). The CDR3 extends over 14 amino acids. Trimming left V 6 bases short and J 6 bases short, with 17 bases between. Germline CDR1 MNHEY, CDR2 SMNVEV (reference sequence). DNA of the CDR3: TGTGCCAGCAGGAACAGGGAGTTCGGGTCTGAAGCTTTCTTT. It yields the protein CASRNREFGSEAFF.

This clonotype has more than one count but fewer than ten. The J gene is TRBJ1-5, the V gene TRBV6-5; no reliable D call. This CDR3 spans 14 amino acids. Germline V gene data show CDR1 as MNHEY and CDR2 as SVGAGI. The V end was cut by 3 bases, the J end by 2 bases, with 8 bases between. The CDR3 nucleotides are TGTGCCAGCAGTTATTACTCGGGCAATCAGCCCCAGCATTTT. Translation gives CASSYYSGNQPQHF.

This clonotype came up many times. The chain is built from TRBV18 and TRBJ1-1, with D maybe TRBD1 (6 bases). Germline V gene data show CDR1 as KGHSH and CDR2 as LQKENI. This CDR3 has 14 amino acids. The germline V and J ends were trimmed by 4 bases and 0 bases, with 9 bases remaining between them. This CDR3 is CASSRDRMNTEAFF. CDR3 coding DNA: TGTGCCAGCTCACGAGACAGGATGAACACTGAAGCTTTCTTT.

In its sample, this clonotype was seen many times. J is TRBJ1-1 and V is TRBV6-5; possibly TRBD1 for D (5 bases). Germline CDR1 and CDR2: MNHEY and SVGAGI. Trimming stripped 0 bases from V and 1 base from J, with 12 bases between. There are 16 residues in the CDR3. The CDR3 DNA follows: TGTGCCAGCAGTTACTCTTGGGGGGGGAAGAACACTGAAGCTTTCTTT. Translation gives CASSYSWGGKNTEAFF.

This rearrangement joins TRBV5-5 to TRBJ2-1; no clear D gene. The CDR3 runs 15 residues. Trimming cost V 6 bases and J 6 bases, with 19 bases left between them. Per the germline V gene, CDR1 is SGHKS and CDR2 is YYEKEE (reference sequence). The CDR3, as DNA: TGTGCCAGCACCGAGAGACCTGTGGGGTCCAATGAGCAGTTCTTC. Protein sequence: CASTERPVGSNEQFF.

The chain is built from TRBV5-1 and TRBJ1-1, with D possibly TRBD1 on 6 matching bases. V gave up 0 bases and J gave up 3 bases, with 12 bases separating them. This CDR3 comprises 15 residues. CDR1 is SGHRS and CDR2 is YFSETQ in the germline V gene. The CDR3 region is CASSLVVGGDTEAFF. Written as DNA, the CDR3 is TGCGCCAGCAGCTTGGTGGTGGGGGGCGACACTGAAGCTTTCTTT.

This clonotype has a handful of counts. V and J are TRBV7-9 and TRBJ1-2; D gene unclear. V lost 1 base to trimming and J lost 6 bases, with 9 bases between them. This CDR3 has 13 residues. Germline V gives CDR1 SEHNR, CDR2 FQNEAQ (reference sequence). CDR3 residues: CASSLDGPDGYTF. CDR3 in DNA: TGTGCCAGCAGCTTAGATGGGCCAGATGGCTACACCTTC.

This clonotype was observed many times. The gene calls are TRBV12-3 or TRBV12-4 and TRBJ2-3; D remains ambiguous. Trimming pared 3 bases from V and 4 bases from J, leaving 14 bases between. CDR3 size: 15 residues. The CDR3 is CASSFFGESSDTQYF. The CDR3 DNA follows: TGTGCCAGCAGTTTCTTCGGAGAATCTTCAGATACGCAGTATTTT.

CDR3 nucleotides: TGCGCCAGCAGCCAAGGCCGAGGGAGTTCTAATGAAAAACTGTTTTTT. Translated, it gives CASSQGRGSSNEKLFF. The chain has TRBV4-1 and TRBJ1-4; D call uncertain. The germline gives CDR1 MGHRA, CDR2 YSYEKL. The CDR3 runs 16 residues. Trimming pared 1 base from V and 3 bases from J, leaving 12 bases between.

This clonotype was found many times. The chain employs TRBV7-8 and TRBJ2-7; D remains unclear. CDR1 is SGHVS, CDR2 FQNEAQ, per germline. V was shortened by 1 base and J by 1 base, with 8 bases between the two germline ends. This CDR3 has 14 amino acids. The chain's CDR3 is CASSLDQVSYEQYF. CDR3 nucleotides: TGTGCCAGCAGCTTAGACCAGGTGTCCTACGAGCAGTACTTC. The variable domain in full, with the rest retrieved from reference TRBV7-8 and TRBJ2-7, is GAGVSQSPRYKVAKRGQDVALRCDPISGHVSLFWYQQALGQGPEFLTYFQNEAQLDKSGLPSDRFFAERPEGSVSTLKIQRTQQEDSAVYLCASSLDQVSYEQYFGPGTRLTVT.

Ten or more counts support this clonotype. The chain joins TRBV30 to TRBJ1-5; no definite D call. V lost 0 bases, J lost 4 bases, and 10 bases lay in between. Germline CDR1 reads GTSNPN; CDR2 reads SVGIG (reference sequence). The CDR3 length is 14 residues. The chain's CDR3 is CAWSVLGVNQPQHF. The CDR3, as DNA: TGTGCCTGGAGTGTACTCGGGGTTAATCAGCCCCAGCATTTT.

In its sample, this clonotype was seen many times. The chain recombines TRBV5-5 with TRBJ1-5; D not resolved. This CDR3 is 15 amino acids long. V was pared by 2 bases and J by 1 base, with 10 bases between. Germline assignment: CDR1 SGHKS and CDR2 YYEKEE (reference sequence). In DNA, the CDR3 is TGTGCCAGCAGCTTCGGGGTTACGAGCAATCAGCCCCAGCATTTT. As protein: CASSFGVTSNQPQHF. The complete variable domain, with remaining parts taken from reference TRBV5-5 and TRBJ1-5, reads DAGVTQSPTHLIKTRGQQVTLRCSPISGHKSVSWYQQVLGQGPQFIFQYYEKEERGRGNFPDRFSARQFPNYSSELNVNALLLGDSALYLCASSFGVTSNQPQHFGDGTRLSIL.

This clonotype was seen at least ten times. The chain couples TRBV2 to TRBJ1-1; TRBD1 matches at 9 bases. Germline CDR1 and CDR2: SNHLY and FYNNEI. The CDR3 runs to 15 residues. J was trimmed by 4 bases and V by 6 bases; bases with no gene match: 9. CDR3 protein: CASSADTGGGTEAFF. In nucleotides, the CDR3 is TGTGCCAGCAGCGCGGACACAGGGGGCGGCACTGAAGCTTTCTTT.

This clonotype was recorded many times. DNA for the CDR3: TGCGCCAGCAGCCTGGCTAGCGCTTCCACAGATACGCAGTATTTT. Its translation is CASSLASASTDTQYF. The chain combines TRBV4-1 with TRBJ2-3; weak D call: TRBD2 (6 bases). The CDR3 covers 15 residues. V was trimmed by 4 bases and J by 2 bases, leaving 13 bases between them. Germline CDR1 is MGHRA and CDR2 is YSYEKL.

At least ten counts were recorded for this clonotype. As DNA, the CDR3 is TGTGCCAGCCGCCCCTCGACGTCCACTGTTATGTTTCAGTTCTTC. Translating it yields CASRPSTSTVMFQFF. The chain recombines TRBV7-3 with TRBJ2-1; D call uncertain. Trimming pared 8 bases from V and 13 bases from J, leaving 27 bases between. The CDR3 has 15 residues. Germline CDR1 and CDR2: SGHTA and FQGTGA.

Only a few counts were recorded for this clonotype. The rearrangement joins TRBV7-9 to TRBJ2-5; D could derive from TRBD1 or TRBD2 (5 bases each). The CDR3 loop spans 12 amino acids. Trimming left V 8 bases short and J 5 bases short, with 12 bases between. Germline-derived CDR1 and CDR2 are SEHNR and FQNEAQ (reference sequence). CDR3 nucleotides: TGTGCCAGCGGCATGGGGGACGAGACCCAGTACTTC. This translates into CASGMGDETQYF.

This clonotype was observed many times. The V and J genes are TRBV7-9 and TRBJ2-5; weak D call: TRBD1 (6 bases). This CDR3 spans 14 amino acids. Trimming took off 5 bases at V and 5 bases at J, with 15 bases between the two ends. The germline V gene has CDR1 SEHNR and CDR2 FQNEAQ (reference sequence). DNA for the CDR3: TGTGCCAGCAGCCCCACCAGTGGGGGCGAGACCCAGTACTTC. The encoded protein is CASSPTSGGETQYF.

This clonotype was seen many times. This chain links TRBV7-2 with TRBJ2-3; the D gene is possibly TRBD1 (8 bases). Germline V CDR1 and CDR2: SGHTA, FQGNSA. CDR3 size: 16 residues. The V end lost 4 bases, the J end lost 2 bases, and 16 bases lay between the germline ends. The CDR3: CASSYRGGSTTDTQYF. The CDR3 DNA reads as TGTGCCAGCAGCTACAGGGGGGGATCTACCACAGATACGCAGTATTTT.

This clonotype was seen repeatedly, ten times or more. The V gene is TRBV7-3, the J gene TRBJ2-6; D is undetermined. The V and J ends lost 5 bases and 1 base respectively, with 15 bases between them. Germline CDR1 is SGHTA and CDR2 is FQGTGA. This CDR3 region has 17 residues. The CDR3 region has the DNA TGTGCCAGCAGCCCCGGTTTAAGGCTATCTGGGGCCAACGTCCTGACTTTC. Its protein is CASSPGLRLSGANVLTF.